Below, 16 T cell receptor beta chains from the same sample are listed, as sequenced in a study of beta chain features in type 1 diabetes. General study points: People with Type 1 diabetes carried modestly yet significantly shorter TCRB CDR3s in all four CD4+ subsets.

These TCRs are of unknown antigen specificity. The study reverse transcribed the entire isolated RNA, so it sequenced expressed TCRB transcripts. Sequencing used immunoSEQ multiplex PCR; TCRdb keeps in-frame clones, though not all of them. The sample carries hundreds of thousands of clones, over 13% recorded once. Material for sequencing was naive CD4+ T cells from blood. Receptors originate from a young man with type 1 diabetes.

This clone was observed a handful of times. This sample includes further DNA sequences coding for the same CDR3. The chain carries TRBV30 and TRBJ2-1; D may be TRBD2 (5 bases). Germline loops: CDR1 GTSNPN, CDR2 SVGIG (reference sequence). Trimming cost V 1 base and J 4 bases, with 8 bases left between them. This CDR3 region has 13 residues. CDR3 DNA sequence: TGTGCCTGGAGTGGCGGGCCATACAATGAGCAGTTCTTC. Amino acids: CAWSGGPYNEQFF.

The chain has TRBV4-1 and TRBJ1-2; TRBD1 aligns across 7 bases. CDR1 and CDR2 from the germline V gene are MGHRA and YSYEKL. Trimming cost V 4 bases and J 5 bases; bases outside gene matches: 22. The CDR3 spans 19 residues. The CDR3 DNA sequence: TGCGCCAGCAGCCGAGGGATGAAGGGGCGACAGGGTAACCTTTATGGCTACACCTTC. Protein: CASSRGMKGRQGNLYGYTF.

This clone was observed a handful of times. The genes are TRBV11-2 and TRBJ2-2; D is unresolved. V was pared by 1 base and J by 1 base, with 7 bases between. CDR1 and CDR2 (germline): SGHAT, FQNNGV. This CDR3 is built from 15 residues. In DNA, the CDR3 is TGTGCCAGCAGCTTAGGGTTAAGGAACACCGGGGAGCTGTTTTTT. Translation: CASSLGLRNTGELFF. Drawing the rest from reference TRBV11-2 and TRBJ2-2, the complete variable domain is EAGVAQSPRYKIIEKRQSVAFWCNPISGHATLYWYQQILGQGPKLLIQFQNNGVVDDSQLPKDRFSAERLKGVDSTLKIQPAKLEDSAVYLCASSLGLRNTGELFFGEGSRLTVL.

CDR3: CASSFRGTGGYEQYF. The CDR3 nucleotides read TGTGCCAGCAGTTTTCGTGGGACAGGGGGTTACGAGCAGTACTTC. V gene TRBV6-6 combines with J gene TRBJ2-7, with 11 nucleotides matching TRBD1. This CDR3 spans 15 amino acids. Germline CDR1 reads MNHNY; CDR2 reads SVGAGI (reference sequence). V lost 4 bases to trimming and J lost 4 bases; unmatched junction nucleotides: 6.

This chain uses TRBV30 with TRBJ2-5; TRBD1 aligns across 8 bases. The J call may be incorrect, as the DNA end agrees better with TRBJ2-7. This CDR3 has 13 amino acids. Looked up from germline, CDR1 is GTSNPN and CDR2 is SVGIG (reference sequence). The CDR3 region is CAWRQQGAYEQYF. Here the CDR3 DNA reads TGTGCCTGGAGACAACAGGGGGCCTACGAGCAGTACTTC.

A few counts support this clone. The chain is built from TRBV7-2 and TRBJ2-2, with a possible D match to TRBD1 (6 bases). Germline CDR1 and CDR2: SGHTA and FQGNSA. V lost 0 bases to trimming and J lost 1 base, with 6 bases between them. This CDR3 comprises 15 residues. CDR3 in amino acids: CASSLAQGNTGELFF. CDR3 nucleotide sequence: TGTGCCAGCAGCTTAGCACAGGGGAACACCGGGGAGCTGTTTTTT. The full variable domain, with the rest looked up from reference TRBV7-2 and TRBJ2-2, is GAGVSQSPSNKVTEKGKDVELRCDPISGHTALYWYRQSLGQGLEFLIYFQGNSAPDKSGLPSDRFSAERTGGSVSTLTIQRTQQEDSAVYLCASSLAQGNTGELFFGEGSRLTVL.

This clone was seen a few times. The genes are TRBV29-1 and TRBJ2-3, with TRBD1 matching over 8 bases. Trimming cost V 5 bases and J 4 bases; bases outside gene matches: 5. This CDR3 spans 13 amino acids. Germline V lookup: CDR1 SQVTM, CDR2 ANQGSEA. CDR3 DNA: TGCAGCGTTAGTTCAGGGGGCCCAGATACGCAGTATTTT. It is translated as CSVSSGGPDTQYF.

The sample holds a few counts of this clone. This chain uses TRBV5-6 with TRBJ2-3; no reliable D call. Germline CDR1 reads SGHDT; CDR2 reads YYEEEE. The CDR3 extends over 14 amino acids. V was pared by 0 bases and J by 3 bases, with 8 bases between. The CDR3 here is CASSLATYTDTQYF. CDR3 in DNA: TGTGCCAGCAGCTTGGCGACTTATACAGATACGCAGTATTTT.

This clone appeared a few times. This chain connects TRBV7-2 to TRBJ2-3; 12 nucleotides align to TRBD1. V lost 2 bases to trimming and J lost 5 bases; unmatched junction nucleotides: 5. This CDR3 has 16 residues. Germline CDR1 and CDR2: SGHTA and FQGNSA. The CDR3, as DNA: TGTGCCAGCAGCTTACAGTGGGACAGGGGGCGAGATACGCAGTATTTT. Translated: CASSLQWDRGRDTQYF. The variable domain in full, with the rest retrieved from reference TRBV7-2 and TRBJ2-3, is GAGVSQSPSNKVTEKGKDVELRCDPISGHTALYWYRQSLGQGLEFLIYFQGNSAPDKSGLPSDRFSAERTGGSVSTLTIQRTQQEDSAVYLCASSLQWDRGRDTQYFGPGTRLTVL.

This chain links TRBV6-4 with TRBJ2-2; TRBD1 agrees at 7 bases. This CDR3 has 15 residues. The trim removed 6 bases at V and 0 bases at J, leaving 4 bases unmatched. Germline values: CDR1 MRHNA, CDR2 SNTAGT. The CDR3 is CASSPQGANTGELFF. The DNA for the CDR3 is TGTGCCAGCAGCCCTCAGGGGGCGAACACCGGGGAGCTGTTTTTT.

This chain uses TRBV7-2 with TRBJ1-3; D uncertain. The CDR3 consists of 15 residues. Trimming stripped 3 bases from V and 0 bases from J, with 9 bases between. CDR1 is SGHTA and CDR2 is FQGNSA in the germline V gene. The CDR3 DNA follows: TGTGCCAGCAGCTTCGGCAGGAGCTCTGGAAACACCATATATTTT. Amino acids: CASSFGRSSGNTIYF.

This clone showed up just a few times. At one boundary the junction diverges from the germline segment, which might be a read error. This rearrangement joins TRBV29-1 to TRBJ1-2; D unresolved. The CDR3 is 15 residues long. Germline CDR1 and CDR2: SQVTM and ANQGSEA. The CDR3 sequence: CSVEGPERTNYGYTF. CDR3 DNA sequence: TGCAGCGTCGAAGGGCCGGAAAGAACAAACTATGGCTACACCTTC.

This clone was found a few times. The CDR3 here is CSVDLAGGNEQYF. In DNA, the CDR3 is TGCAGCGTTGATCTTGCGGGGGGGAATGAGCAGTACTTC. V gene TRBV29-1 combines with J gene TRBJ2-7; TRBD2 agrees at 9 bases. Germline V CDR1 and CDR2: SQVTM, ANQGSEA. The ends lost 3 bases at V and 7 bases at J; junction bases unmatched: 7. There are 13 residues in the CDR3.

The rearrangement joins TRBV28 to TRBJ2-1; 9 bases are a match to TRBD1. V gave up 2 bases and J gave up 2 bases; unmatched junction bases: 7. There are 17 residues in the CDR3. Germline V gives CDR1 MDHEN, CDR2 SYDVKM. CDR3 protein: CASSLPGTGLPYNEQFF. CDR3 nucleotides: TGTGCCAGCAGTTTACCCGGGACAGGGTTACCCTACAATGAGCAGTTCTTC.

This chain joins TRBV6-5 and TRBJ2-3; D might be TRBD1 (5 bases). This CDR3 is built from 14 residues. Trimming pared 7 bases from V and 2 bases from J, leaving 13 bases between. CDR1 and CDR2 from the germline V gene are MNHEY and SVGAGI. The CDR3, as DNA: TGTGCCAGCACCGCCGTCGGACACACAGATACGCAGTATTTT. Its translation is CASTAVGHTDTQYF.

CDR3 in amino acids: CASSGRTTRGNEQFF. The CDR3 DNA follows: TGTGCCAGCAGTGGTAGGACGACCCGGGGGAATGAGCAGTTCTTC. V is TRBV2 and J is TRBJ2-1, with a weak D call TRBD2 (6 bases). CDR3 size: 15 residues. Trimming pared 4 bases from V and 7 bases from J, leaving 17 bases between. Per the germline V gene, CDR1 is SNHLY and CDR2 is FYNNEI.